These 13 T cell receptor beta chains originate from one sample sequenced in a study of blood T cell repertoires in COVID-19. Generated by immunoSEQ multiplex PCR, the TCRdb table keeps only in-frame clones and is missing some. The sample lists 150,000 to 200,000 clones; 70% to 85% were seen once. The material sequenced was peripheral blood. Receptors originate from a man aged 45-65 years who had recovered from COVID-19.

The rearrangement links TRBV6-2 or TRBV6-3 to TRBJ2-5; the match to TRBD2 covers 8 bases. The germline V gene encodes CDR1 MNHEY and CDR2 SVGEGT. This CDR3 contains 16 residues. V was pared by 4 bases and J by 0 bases, with 7 bases of the junction left unmatched. CDR3 residues: CASSSLSGADQETQYF. The CDR3 DNA reads TGTGCCAGCAGTTCACTTAGCGGGGCTGACCAAGAGACCCAGTACTTC.

A single count supports this clone. V gene TRBV4-1 combines with J gene TRBJ2-7; 8 bases agree with TRBD2. J gave up 4 bases and V 3 bases, and 5 bases lay outside the gene matches. The CDR3 length is 14 residues. Germline values: CDR1 MGHRA, CDR2 YSYEKL. CDR3 sequence (DNA): TGCGCCAGCAGCCAGACTAGCGCCGATTACGAGCAGTACTTC. It codes for CASSQTSADYEQYF.

The sample holds many counts of this clone. Here the CDR3 reads CASSHSSEGGEVTF. CDR3 nucleotides: TGTGCCAGCAGCCACAGTTCAGAGGGTGGTGAGGTCACCTTC. The J gene is TRBJ1-2, the V gene TRBV3-1 (or the pseudogene TRBV3-2), with D hard to call. In germline, CDR1 is LGHDT, CDR2 YNNKEL (reference sequence). V lost 3 bases and J 13 bases, leaving 21 bases between the germline ends. CDR3 size: 14 residues.

A few counts support this clone. The V gene is TRBV5-1, the J gene TRBJ1-1; D ambiguous. This CDR3 is built from 13 residues. Germline V gives CDR1 SGHRS, CDR2 YFSETQ. V was pared by 2 bases and J by 3 bases, with 8 bases between. CDR3 in amino acids: CASSFSGYTEAFF. The CDR3 coding sequence is TGCGCCAGCAGCTTTAGCGGGTACACTGAAGCTTTCTTT.

This sequence joins TRBV19 and TRBJ1-1; 8 bases match TRBD1. The CDR3 spans 14 residues. Unmatched junction bases numbered 4, after V lost 3 bases and J lost 4 bases. From germline, CDR1 is LNHDA and CDR2 SQIVND (reference sequence). CDR3 in amino acids: CASSIRGLSTEAFF. CDR3 in DNA: TGTGCCAGTAGTATCAGGGGGCTGAGCACTGAAGCTTTCTTT.

This chain connects TRBV30 to TRBJ1-4, with D perhaps matching TRBD1 (5 bases). This CDR3 has 14 amino acids. From germline, CDR1 is GTSNPN and CDR2 SVGIG (reference sequence). Between the trimmed V and J ends, which lost 3 bases and 5 bases, there was a span of 13 bases. The CDR3 loop is CAWRGDNPNEKLFF. The CDR3 DNA sequence: TGTGCCTGGAGAGGGGATAACCCCAATGAAAAACTGTTTTTT.

The chain uses TRBV30 and TRBJ2-1; D is unresolved. This CDR3 is built from 10 residues. CDR1 is GTSNPN, CDR2 SVGIG, per germline (reference sequence). Trimming took off 3 bases at V and 8 bases at J, with 5 bases between the two ends. The CDR3 spells CAWSHDEQFF. CDR3 coding DNA: TGTGCCTGGAGCCATGATGAGCAGTTCTTC.

This clone showed up just a few times. The V and J genes are TRBV5-1 and TRBJ2-5, with 10 bases lining up with TRBD2. Germline-derived CDR1 and CDR2 are SGHRS and YFSETQ. The junction had 12 bases not matched to a gene; V was cut back by 5 bases and J by 5 bases. The length of the CDR3 is 16 residues. The CDR3 bases are TGCGCCAGCAGATTAGGACTAGCGGAGGACCTGGAGACCCAGTACTTC. Translated: CASRLGLAEDLETQYF.

This clone appeared a few times. The V and J genes are TRBV7-2 and TRBJ2-1, with unresolved D. Trimming took 3 bases from V and 0 from J, leaving 9 bases between them. There are 15 residues in the CDR3. CDR1 is SGHTA, CDR2 FQGNSA, per germline. The CDR3 sequence is CASSFGGSSYNEQFF. CDR3 in DNA: TGTGCCAGCAGCTTCGGCGGTAGCTCCTACAATGAGCAGTTCTTC.

This rearrangement joins TRBV9 to TRBJ2-7, with 7 bases identical to TRBD2. The germline CDR1 and CDR2 sequences are SGDLS and YYNGEE. This CDR3 is built from 16 residues. Losses at the gene ends were 4 bases for V and 5 bases for J; bases not matched to a gene: 15. Written as DNA, the CDR3 is TGTGCCAGCAGCCCATCGGGGAGCGGGGTCCTCGACGAGCAGTACTTC. This gives the protein CASSPSGSGVLDEQYF.

This clone was found a few times. The chain carries TRBV5-1 and TRBJ2-2; maybe TRBD1 (6 bases). The CDR3 sequence is 15 residues long. The ends were cut back, 8 bases at V and 0 bases at J, with 14 bases in the middle. The V gene's germline CDR1 is SGHRS and CDR2 YFSETQ. The DNA of the CDR3 is TGCGCCAGTAAGGATAGACAGGCGAACACCGGGGAGCTGTTTTTT. Translation: CASKDRQANTGELFF.

This chain links TRBV7-2 with TRBJ1-1; D ambiguous. Germline lookup yields CDR1 SGHTA and CDR2 FQGNSA. The V end was cut by 4 bases, the J end by 7 bases, with 13 bases between. This CDR3 spans 13 amino acids. CDR3 loop: CASSWDPSGEAFF. The CDR3 DNA sequence: TGTGCCAGCAGCTGGGATCCAAGCGGTGAAGCTTTCTTT. Looking up the rest from reference TRBV7-2 and TRBJ1-1 gives the full variable domain: GAGVSQSPSNKVTEKGKDVELRCDPISGHTALYWYRQSLGQGLEFLIYFQGNSAPDKSGLPSDRFSAERTGGSVSTLTIQRTQQEDSAVYLCASSWDPSGEAFFGQGTRLTVV.

V gene TRBV18 combines with J gene TRBJ1-3, with a possible D match to TRBD1 (6 bases). Germline V gene sequence: CDR1 KGHSH, CDR2 LQKENI. Trimming removed 2 bases from V and 4 bases from J, with 9 bases in between. The CDR3 runs 14 residues. The CDR3 loop is CASSPNGQGNTIYF. For the CDR3, the DNA is TGTGCCAGCTCACCAAACGGACAGGGAAACACCATATATTTT.